This TCR beta chain was observed in a study of cytomegalovirus exposure and HLA in healthy donors. Germline V CDR1 and CDR2: SGHRS, YFSETQ. This CDR3 is built from 16 residues. V lost 1 base to trimming and J lost 2 bases; unmatched junction nucleotides: 6. Comment on this clone: Its specificity is not known.

Every donor was a healthy person donating bone marrow. The PCR ran on 60 Vbeta and 13 Jbeta primers. Only in-frame clones appear in the TCRdb table, and some are missing; sequencing was by immunoSEQ multiplex PCR. This table holds tens of thousands of clones, around four fifths found once. Whole-study findings and limits: Roughly uniform depth of sequencing across donors was assumed in presence/absence analyses.

The specimen was PBMCs. The gene calls are TRBV5-1 and TRBJ2-1, with TRBD2 identical over 7 bases. This TCR derives from a woman aged 40 to 49 in good health and CMV-seronegative. In DNA form, the CDR3 reads TGCGCCAGCAGCTTGTCCAGCGGGATCACCTACAATGAGCAGTTCTTC. As protein: CASSLSSGITYNEQFF.